This TCR beta chain is drawn from a study of blood T cells in healthy people across ages (dated by TCRdb to between 2015 and 2017). In the study overall: In model experiments, roughly one uniquely barcoded TCR beta cDNA molecule per two T cells was captured by template switching. The study measured age-related changes in TCR beta repertoire diversity using deep sequencing normalized with unique cDNA molecular identifiers. To avoid experimental bias, donors of different ages were randomly spread across the sequencing lanes. Four age groups were formed from the donors: young (average roughly 16 years), middle-aged (just under 40), aged (over 55) and long-lived (less than 85). For two donors (one aged 18 to 30 and one aged 80 or older), the study analyzed two additional independent replicas of 1 million unique cDNA reads from the same blood draw.

Overall study outcomes, separate from this receptor: As age increased, observed TCR beta diversity per million T cells dropped in a roughly linear way, and a significant reduction was already evident by age about 40. Since profiling was done on bulk unsorted PBMCs, naive and antigen-experienced compartments could not be conclusively compared. Estimates of total diversity based on one million sequenced T cells were considered lower bounds and underestimates. A strong correlation was found between observed TCR beta diversity and the percentage of naive T cells measured by flow cytometry. The CMV infection status of donors was not known, potentially confounding age-related changes in expanded clonotypes. Compared with the aged group, the long-lived group had more naive CD4+ T cells, fewer expanded clones and increased TCR diversity, a pattern suggesting age selection.

Systemically healthy Caucasian individuals from Russia, some 38 in total and aged roughly 6 to 95 years, were included as donors. Roughly 11 milliliters of peripheral blood were drawn from each donor into EDTA-treated Vacutainer tubes. Ficoll-Paque density-gradient centrifugation was used to isolate PBMCs, with at least 6.5 million obtained per sample. Total RNA was extracted from PBMCs with Trizol reagent, with at least 5 micrograms obtained per sample. For every donor, an aliquot of PBMCs went through flow cytometry to measure the percentages of naive CD45RAhigh/CD27high T cells. The CDR3 starts with the cysteine, ends with the phenylalanine, and has 13 residues. Of the read, only the CDR3 DNA is kept; its 39 bases are in frame from base 1. V is cut back by 3 bases and J by 4 bases, with 1 base in the junction unmatched. Library prep was done by 5' RACE. The instrument was an Illumina HiSeq 2500. A second about 7 to 12 cycle PCR used a sample-barcoded 5' primer and a J-beta primer mix. A template-switch 5' adaptor carrying 12 random nucleotides introduced a unique molecular identifier onto each TCR beta cDNA molecule. At least 2.5 million CDR3-containing paired-end reads were obtained from each sample. All of the RNA was converted into first-strand cDNA using the Mint cDNA synthesis kit, with a TRBC-specific oligonucleotide serving as the primer. All cDNA was treated with uracil-DNA glycosylase and then went through a first 18-cycle PCR with the universal primers M1SS and BC2_uni_R. The paper's data handling went like this. For normalization, 1 million high-quality reads were randomly selected from each sample, with every read carrying a distinct molecular identifier. Reads sharing molecular identifiers were discarded rather than binned into consensus sequences. MiTCR, with a Q25 quality threshold and the strictest error-elimination algorithm, was used for CDR3 identification, clonotype clustering and error correction. A nonparametric unseen species model with Euler transformation was used to estimate lower-bound total TCR beta diversity. TCRdb reworked the public reads: Q25 trimming with fastp, MiXCR clone assembly, productive beta chains retained. All rows with the same CDR3 protein become a single entry with the most common DNA and genes. The V and J calls follow TCRdb's processing rather than the paper's. This sample is represented by roughly 650,000 distinct CDR3 sequences; 32% of them were singletons. 15% of the sample is taken by the ten largest.

This clonotype occurred many times. It has no known antigen specificity. No base qualities exist here, and no much larger clone lies one base off it. The sequence came from a woman aged 80 or over in good health. Donor details come from another sample of the same person, matched by shared clones. The chain was built from TRBV12-3 or TRBV12-4 and TRBJ1-1, and TRBD1 matches 8 of the central bases. The material sequenced was blood. CDR3 sequence: CASSLDRATEAFF. The nucleotide sequence is TGTGCCAGCAGTTTGGACAGGGCCACTGAAGCTTTCTTT.